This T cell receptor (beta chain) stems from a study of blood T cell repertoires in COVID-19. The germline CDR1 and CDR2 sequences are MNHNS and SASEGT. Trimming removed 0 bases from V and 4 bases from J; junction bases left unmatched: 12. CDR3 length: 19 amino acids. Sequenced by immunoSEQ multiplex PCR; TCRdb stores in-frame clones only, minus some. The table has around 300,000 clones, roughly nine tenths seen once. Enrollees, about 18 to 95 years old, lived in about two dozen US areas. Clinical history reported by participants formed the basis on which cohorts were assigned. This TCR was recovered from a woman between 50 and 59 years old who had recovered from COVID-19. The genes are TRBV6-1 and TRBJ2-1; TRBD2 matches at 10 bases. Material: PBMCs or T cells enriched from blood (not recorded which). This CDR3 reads CASSEALAGASSLYNEQFF. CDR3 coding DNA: TGTGCCAGCAGTGAAGCTCTAGCGGGAGCCTCTTCCCTTTACAATGAGCAGTTCTTC.